Listed below are T cell receptor beta chains from one sample, sequenced in a study of long-term antiretroviral therapy in people with HIV. Libraries were prepared by immunoSEQ multiplex PCR; TCRdb keeps only in-frame clonotypes and omits some of them. The sample has about 39,000 clones; 70% to 90% are singletons. Sample: unsorted PBMCs, taken just before starting antiretroviral therapy. The receptors shown here come from a woman aged 18-30 years with HIV. The CDR3 runs from the conserved cysteine through the conserved F or W. D genes are given only for firm matches. Expanded clones get a size class; other rows say once, few or many, or leave the size out.

cdr3_aa: CSVDRAGSGDTQYF
cdr3_nt: TGCAGCGTCGACCGGGCGGGGAGCGGTGATACGCAGTATTTT
v_call: TRBV29-1
d_call: -
clone_size: once
j_call: TRBJ2-3
cdr3_length: 14

cdr3_aa: CASSVWREAPQETQYF
cdr3_nt: TGTGCCAGCAGCGTATGGCGGGAGGCTCCCCAAGAGACCCAGTACTTC
v_call: TRBV9
d_call: TRBD2
clone_size: -
j_call: TRBJ2-5
cdr3_length: 16

cdr3_aa: CASSPLEGNEKLFF
cdr3_nt: TGTGCCAGCAGTCCCCTTGAGGGGAATGAAAAACTGTTTTTT
v_call: TRBV28
d_call: -
clone_size: few
j_call: TRBJ1-4
cdr3_length: 14

cdr3_aa: CASTLRGAWNGYTF
cdr3_nt: TGTGCCAGTACCCTGCGGGGGGCATGGAATGGCTACACCTTC
v_call: TRBV19
d_call: -
clone_size: few
j_call: TRBJ1-2
cdr3_length: 14

cdr3_aa: CASSFLPLTGFLKAQHF
cdr3_nt: TGTGCCAGCAGTTTCCTCCCCCTGACAGGGTTTTTAAAGGCCCAGCATTTT
v_call: TRBV27
d_call: TRBD1
clone_size: -
j_call: TRBJ1-5
cdr3_length: 17

cdr3_aa: CASSYGTGSPSYEQYF
cdr3_nt: TGTGCCAGCAGCTACGGGACAGGCTCCCCTTCCTACGAGCAGTACTTC
v_call: TRBV11-3
d_call: TRBD1
clone_size: -
j_call: TRBJ2-7
cdr3_length: 16

cdr3_aa: CASSLLANRYEQYF
cdr3_nt: TGTGCTAGCAGCTTATTGGCGAATCGCTACGAGCAGTACTTC
v_call: TRBV7-7
d_call: -
clone_size: -
j_call: TRBJ2-7
cdr3_length: 14

cdr3_aa: CASWAGFYEQFF
cdr3_nt: TGTGCCAGCTGGGCAGGGTTCTATGAGCAGTTCTTC
v_call: TRBV27
d_call: -
clone_size: -
j_call: TRBJ2-1
cdr3_length: 12

cdr3_aa: CASSYSTSGHNEQFF
cdr3_nt: TGTGCCAGCAGTTACTCCACTAGCGGGCACAATGAGCAGTTCTTC
v_call: TRBV6-5
d_call: TRBD2
clone_size: -
j_call: TRBJ2-1
cdr3_length: 15

cdr3_aa: CASSLGQGRYEQYF
cdr3_nt: TGTGCCAGCAGCTTAGGGCAGGGGCGTTACGAGCAGTACTTC
v_call: TRBV7-3
d_call: -
clone_size: -
j_call: TRBJ2-7
cdr3_length: 14

cdr3_aa: CASSLSGKVSGNTIYF
cdr3_nt: TGTGCCAGCAGTTTATCGGGAAAAGTCTCTGGAAACACCATATATTTT
v_call: TRBV27
d_call: -
clone_size: -
j_call: TRBJ1-3
cdr3_length: 16

cdr3_aa: CASTFWGGFSGNTIYF
cdr3_nt: TGTGCCAGCACTTTTTGGGGGGGGTTCTCTGGAAACACCATATATTTT
v_call: TRBV5-6
d_call: -
clone_size: -
j_call: TRBJ1-3
cdr3_length: 16

cdr3_aa: CASSQGTGGWENEQFF
cdr3_nt: TGCGCCAGCAGCCAAGGGACAGGGGGCTGGGAAAATGAGCAGTTCTTC
v_call: TRBV4-3
d_call: TRBD1
clone_size: once
j_call: TRBJ2-1
cdr3_length: 16

cdr3_aa: CASSPAAGSSYEQYF
cdr3_nt: TGTGCCAGCAGCCCGGCGGCAGGGAGCTCCTACGAGCAGTACTTC
v_call: TRBV5-4
d_call: -
clone_size: -
j_call: TRBJ2-7
cdr3_length: 15

cdr3_aa: CASSPSWREVDADTQYF
cdr3_nt: TGTGCCAGCAGCCCCTCTTGGCGGGAGGTCGACGCAGATACGCAGTATTTT
v_call: TRBV7-9
d_call: TRBD2
clone_size: -
j_call: TRBJ2-3
cdr3_length: 17

cdr3_aa: CASSLDNRQARAYEQYF
cdr3_nt: TGTGCCAGCAGCTTAGATAATAGGCAGGCCAGGGCCTACGAGCAGTACTTC
v_call: TRBV11-2
d_call: -
clone_size: -
j_call: TRBJ2-7
cdr3_length: 17

cdr3_aa: CASSLTSSFGTGMIPSGANVLTF
cdr3_nt: TGTGCCAGCAGCTTAACGTCTTCGTTTGGGACAGGCATGATTCCCTCTGGGGCCAACGTCCTGACTTTC
v_call: TRBV7-3
d_call: TRBD1
clone_size: few
j_call: TRBJ2-6
cdr3_length: 23

cdr3_aa: CASSLRPNNEQFF
cdr3_nt: TGTGCCAGCAGCTTAAGACCGAACAATGAGCAGTTCTTC
v_call: TRBV7-2
d_call: -
clone_size: -
j_call: TRBJ2-1
cdr3_length: 13

cdr3_aa: CASSFDSTDTQYF
cdr3_nt: TGTGCCAGCAGTTTTGACAGCACAGATACGCAGTATTTT
v_call: TRBV28
d_call: -
clone_size: -
j_call: TRBJ2-3
cdr3_length: 13

cdr3_aa: CASSWGLRTEGNEQFF
cdr3_nt: TGTGCCAGCAGCTGGGGTTTACGGACGGAGGGCAATGAGCAGTTCTTC
v_call: TRBV5-4
d_call: -
clone_size: -
j_call: TRBJ2-1
cdr3_length: 16

cdr3_aa: CASSLPGPPGYTF
cdr3_nt: TGTGCCAGCAGCTTGCCAGGACCCCCTGGCTACACCTTC
v_call: TRBV5-4
d_call: -
clone_size: -
j_call: TRBJ1-2
cdr3_length: 13

cdr3_aa: CSVELYMNEQYF
cdr3_nt: TGCAGCGTAGAATTATACATGAACGAGCAGTACTTC
v_call: TRBV29-1
d_call: -
clone_size: -
j_call: TRBJ2-7
cdr3_length: 12

cdr3_aa: CATGTYEQYF
cdr3_nt: TGTGCCACAGGGACGTACGAGCAGTACTTC
v_call: TRBV27
d_call: -
clone_size: -
j_call: TRBJ2-7
cdr3_length: 10

cdr3_aa: CASSFFTWTGSNEQFF
cdr3_nt: TGTGCCAGCAGCTTTTTTACGTGGACAGGGTCCAATGAGCAGTTCTTC
v_call: TRBV5-4
d_call: TRBD1
clone_size: -
j_call: TRBJ2-1
cdr3_length: 16

cdr3_aa: CATEGDEQYF
cdr3_nt: TGTGCCACCGAGGGTGACGAGCAGTACTTC
v_call: TRBV19
d_call: -
clone_size: -
j_call: TRBJ2-7
cdr3_length: 10

cdr3_aa: CASSPRSLNGGGETQYF
cdr3_nt: TGCGCCAGCAGCCCCAGGAGCCTCAACGGGGGCGGAGAGACCCAGTACTTC
v_call: TRBV4-3
d_call: -
clone_size: -
j_call: TRBJ2-5
cdr3_length: 17

cdr3_aa: CASSYPGGAVYTF
cdr3_nt: TGTGCCAGCTCCTACCCAGGGGGCGCTGTCTACACCTTC
v_call: TRBV18
d_call: TRBD1
clone_size: once
j_call: TRBJ1-2
cdr3_length: 13

cdr3_aa: CASSLLAGNTGELFF
cdr3_nt: TGTGCCAGCAGTTTACTAGCGGGGAACACCGGGGAGCTGTTTTTT
v_call: TRBV28
d_call: TRBD2
clone_size: -
j_call: TRBJ2-2
cdr3_length: 15

cdr3_aa: CASSVEAGAYNEQFF
cdr3_nt: TGTGCCAGCAGCGTAGAAGCGGGGGCATACAATGAGCAGTTCTTC
v_call: TRBV9
d_call: TRBD2
clone_size: -
j_call: TRBJ2-1
cdr3_length: 15